The sequence of this T cell receptor beta chain was determined in a study of CD8+CD57+ T cells in acquired aplastic anemia. Overall study results and limits: Total CD4+ and CD8+ pools in patients were more diverse than the CD8+CD57+ cells of those patients. There were some 30 CD8+ CDR3 sequences that occurred in both patients and controls.

Per germline, CDR1 MNHNY and CDR2 SVGAGI (reference sequence). V gave up 1 base and J gave up 7 bases, with 17 bases separating them. This CDR3 has 15 residues. CD8+CD57+ cell expansion had been shown by flow cytometry in patients chosen for sequencing. The enrolled patients all had severe acquired aplastic anemia. Patients were therapy-naive when their blood was sampled. This clonotype was picked up many times. Antigen specificity is unknown. According to the study, genomic DNA was the template for TCR beta VDJ and CDR3 profiling. In TCRdb, the reads were re-called with MiXCR into one record per CDR3 protein. The table lists approximately 21,000 distinct CDR3 sequences, 30% to 40% of them singletons.

The V call is TRBV6-6, the J call TRBJ2-7; the D call may be TRBD1 or TRBD2 (5 bases each). The sequenced sample was CD8+CD57+ T cells sorted from PBMCs. Indicated subset: bead-enriched CD8+CD57+ effector memory T cells from SAA patients. This clonotype was obtained from a human donor with aplastic anemia. The DNA for the CDR3 is TGTGCCAGCAGTTACTTTGCCGGGACCACTGAGGAGCAGTACTTC. It is translated as CASSYFAGTTEEQYF.